Presented here are 2 T cell receptor beta chains from one specimen sequenced in a study of CD8 T cells in ankylosing spondylitis. Regarding the study as a whole: It appeared that ankylosing spondylitis blood was characterized by a TCR beta motif of several highly homologous variants.

TCRdb fed the 5' RACE reads into MiXCR, producing one record per CDR3 protein. In the table there are 470,000 or so distinct CDR3 sequences, 25% to 30% of which are singletons. Which antigens these TCRs recognize remains unknown. The sequencing input was blood, either unsorted or a sorted T cell fraction (not recorded which). Receptors were obtained from a male donor with ankylosing spondylitis.

This clonotype was seen a few times. The V gene is TRBV28, the J gene TRBJ1-2; TRBD1 agrees at 7 bases. CDR1 and CDR2 (germline): MDHEN, SYDVKM. The CDR3 runs 12 residues. The V segment lost 6 bases and the J segment 5 bases; nucleotides outside the gene matches: 3. CDR3 in amino acids: CASRPGGYGYTF. The CDR3 nucleotides read TGTGCCAGCAGGCCAGGGGGTTATGGCTACACCTTC.

The CDR3 loop is CSARERTHQPQHF. Here the CDR3 DNA reads TGCAGTGCTAGAGAACGGACTCATCAGCCCCAGCATTTT. This sequence joins TRBV20-1 and TRBJ1-5; D ambiguous. This CDR3 has 13 amino acids. With 0 bases removed from V and 5 bases from J, the gap between germline ends came to 8 bases. Germline CDR1 DFQATT, CDR2 SNEGSKA (reference sequence).